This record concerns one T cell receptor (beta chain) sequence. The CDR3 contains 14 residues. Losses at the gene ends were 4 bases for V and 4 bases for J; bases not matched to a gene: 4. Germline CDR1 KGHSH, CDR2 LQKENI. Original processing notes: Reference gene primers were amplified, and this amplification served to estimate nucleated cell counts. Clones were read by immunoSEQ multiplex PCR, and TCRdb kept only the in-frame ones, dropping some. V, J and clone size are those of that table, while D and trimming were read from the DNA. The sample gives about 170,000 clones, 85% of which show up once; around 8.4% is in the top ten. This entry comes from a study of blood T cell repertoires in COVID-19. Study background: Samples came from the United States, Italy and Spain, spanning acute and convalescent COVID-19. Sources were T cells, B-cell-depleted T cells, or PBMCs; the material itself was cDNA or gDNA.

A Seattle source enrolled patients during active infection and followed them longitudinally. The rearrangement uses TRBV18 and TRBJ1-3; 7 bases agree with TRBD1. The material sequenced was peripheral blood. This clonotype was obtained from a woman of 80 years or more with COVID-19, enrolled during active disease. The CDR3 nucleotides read TGTGCCAGCTCACAGGGGGCCGGCGGAAACACCATATATTTT. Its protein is CASSQGAGGNTIYF.